The TCR beta chain described here comes from a study of PD-1 blockade in mismatch repair-deficient tumors. Assay used: immunoSEQ multiplex PCR; TCRdb lists only in-frame clones, some missing. The profile covers tens of thousands of clones, with approximately 84% appearing a single time and approximately 17% taken by the ten largest. Remarks on this clone: Its antigen is unidentified.

Overall study results and limits: After pembrolizumab, tumor-resident clones rose rapidly, then generally contracted before radiologic responses.

A few pembrolizumab responders had their TCRs sequenced. Germline V CDR1 and CDR2: MNHEY, SMNVEV (reference sequence). This CDR3 is 15 amino acids long. Trimming removed 2 bases from V and 2 bases from J, with 13 bases in between. The material sequenced was peripheral blood, taken 2 weeks after starting pembrolizumab. The receptor comes from an adult with mismatch repair-deficient cancer. The chain uses TRBV27 and TRBJ2-7; tentatively, D is TRBD1 or TRBD2 (6 bases each). The CDR3 nucleotides are TGTGCCAGCAGTTTAGGGGCCGGGGGCGCCTACGAGCAGTACTTC. This encodes CASSLGAGGAYEQYF.